This T cell receptor beta chain was obtained from a study of cytomegalovirus exposure and HLA in healthy donors. Study-level results: It was reportedly the case that the classifier diagnosed cytomegalovirus status with high specificity and sensitivity.

Assay: immunoSEQ multiplex PCR; the TCRdb copy retains only in-frame clones and omits some. Among 50,000 or so clones listed, roughly 94% were seen once. As for this clone: The antigen remains undetermined.

The validation cohort, a group of over a hundred subjects, included the donors and was separate from the roughly 600-subject first cohort. CDR1 is SGHDN and CDR2 is FVKESK in the germline V gene. There are 13 residues in the CDR3. The sequenced material came from PBMCs. V is TRBV14 and J is TRBJ1-3, with a weak D call TRBD1 (5 bases). The clonotype comes from a young man in good health and CMV-seronegative. This CDR3 is CLLPAGIGHTIYF. DNA of the CDR3: TGTCTACTTCCTGCAGGGATAGGCCACACCATATATTTT.